This T cell receptor beta chain was recorded in a study of blood T cell repertoires in COVID-19. The CDR3 spans 14 residues. CDR1 is LNHDA and CDR2 is SQIVND in the germline V gene (reference sequence). V shed 5 bases and J 4 bases; nucleotides not matched to a gene: 7. The table came from immunoSEQ multiplex PCR; TCRdb's copy has only in-frame clones and leaves some out. The table includes roughly 220,000 clones, around 84% detected once. The receptor was derived from a man aged 30 to 45 with acute COVID-19. This rearrangement joins TRBV19 to TRBJ2-5, with 7 positions matching TRBD2. The sample was PBMCs or T cells enriched from blood (not recorded which). In DNA form, the CDR3 reads TGTGCCAGTAGTCCAAATCTAGCGGCAGAGACCCAGTACTTC. Translation: CASSPNLAAETQYF.